The present entry profiles one T cell receptor (beta chain) with its context. The antigen is undetermined. The germline gene is not matched at one end of the junction; a read error may be the cause. This sample's RNA came from whole unsorted tissue. This non-tumor lung sample came from over 3 cm beyond the tumor edge. From germline, CDR1 is DFQATT and CDR2 SNEGSKA (reference sequence). The CDR3 covers 16 residues. These data come from a study of tumor and adjacent non-tumor tissue in lung cancer. Study at large: Some 3.9 million productive TCRbeta reads were obtained per sample on average.

Overall study findings and caveats: Normal lung showed higher cumulative top 100 clone frequency than tumor. Significantly higher TCR diversity was found in tumor than normal lung.

The library came from three nested PCR rounds adapted from ARM-PCR protocols. TCRdb ran MiXCR on the multiplex PCR reads and lists one entry per CDR3 protein. Of about 77,000 distinct CDR3 sequences listed, over 65% were seen once; the top ten hold almost 40%. This chain joins TRBV20-1 and TRBJ2-1, with 9 bases lining up with TRBD2. Sequenced: distant non-tumor lung tissue. This sequence was found in a man between 65 and 80 years old with non-small cell lung cancer. DNA for the CDR3: TGCAGTGATAGAGATCCCGCGGGAGGGAGATGCAATGAGCAGTTCTTC. Amino acid sequence: CSDRDPAGGRCNEQFF.